This TCR beta chain came from a study of graft-versus-host responses after intestinal transplantation. Of note for this clone: Its antigen is unidentified. Other DNA sequences in this specimen translate into the identical CDR3.

The CDR3 consists of 12 residues. Germline values: CDR1 WNHNN, CDR2 SYGVQD (reference sequence). Trimming took 2 bases from V and 5 from J, leaving 6 bases between them. Profiling relied on immunoSEQ multiplex PCR, and the TCRdb table lists in-frame clones only, not all of them. The data hold about 85,000 clones, with roughly 90% observed a single time. Sequences were derived from unstimulated CD8+ T cells sorted from spleen or lymph node cells, sampled before transplant. The receptor was isolated from a human donor who was the organ donor for an intestinal transplant. The V and J genes are TRBV10-1 and TRBJ2-5, with D unresolved. The CDR3 here is CASSEPGETQYF. The CDR3 DNA follows: TGCGCCAGCAGTGAGCCCGGGGAGACCCAGTACTTC.